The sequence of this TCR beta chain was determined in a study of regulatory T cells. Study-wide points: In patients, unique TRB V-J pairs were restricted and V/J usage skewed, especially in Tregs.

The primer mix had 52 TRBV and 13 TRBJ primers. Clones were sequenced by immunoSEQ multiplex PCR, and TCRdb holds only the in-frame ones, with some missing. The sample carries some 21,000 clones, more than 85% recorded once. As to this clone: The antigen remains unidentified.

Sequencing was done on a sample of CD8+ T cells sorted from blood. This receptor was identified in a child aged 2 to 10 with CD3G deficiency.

CDR3 region: CASSELSYEQYF. Written as DNA, the CDR3 is TGTGCCAGCAGTGAACTCTCCTACGAGCAGTACTTC. The gene calls are TRBV6-4 and TRBJ2-5, with D unresolved. The J call may be faulty, since TRBJ2-7 better matches the DNA end. CDR3 length: 12 amino acids. CDR1 is MRHNA, CDR2 SNTAGT, per germline.